The 15 T cell receptor beta chains below were found in one sample sequenced in a study of post-analysis software for immune sequencing data. The library was made from cDNA and included unique molecular identifiers. TCRdb re-called the PCR reads with MiXCR, one entry per CDR3 protein. Found here are about 160,000 distinct CDR3 sequences, roughly 34% of them singletons; the top ten hold 28%. The sequencing here drew on blood, taken after autologous hematopoietic stem cell transplantation. The receptors were gathered from a girl aged 5-17 years with multiple sclerosis.

This chain uses TRBV7-9 with TRBJ2-5; 7 nucleotides agree with TRBD1. The better agreement between TRBJ2-1 and the DNA end casts doubt on the J call. The CDR3 covers 14 residues. Germline values: CDR1 SEHNR, CDR2 FQNEAQ (reference sequence). The CDR3 nucleotides read TGTGCCAGCAGCTCCTCAGGGGGACAAGAGACCCAGTTCTTC. Amino acid sequence: CASSSSGGQETQFF.

The chain employs TRBV5-1 and TRBJ1-2; 9 bases map to TRBD1. The CDR3 loop spans 14 amino acids. Germline-derived CDR1 and CDR2 are SGHRS and YFSETQ. The junction had 6 bases not matched to a gene; V was cut back by 4 bases and J by 5 bases. CDR3 sequence reads: CASSLGDREYGYTF. Written as DNA, the CDR3 is TGCGCCAGCAGCCTCGGGGACAGGGAATATGGCTACACCTTC.

V is TRBV3-1 and J is TRBJ2-6, with 8 bases lining up with TRBD2. The CDR3 sequence is 16 residues long. CDR1 and CDR2 from the germline V gene are LGHDT and YNNKEL (reference sequence). V was pared by 0 bases and J by 4 bases, with 2 bases of the junction left unmatched. The CDR3 region is CASSQDSGAGANVLTF. The CDR3 DNA is TGTGCCAGCAGCCAAGATAGCGGGGCAGGGGCCAACGTCCTGACTTTC.

This clonotype came up a few times. The rearrangement links TRBV29-1 to TRBJ2-3; D not certain. V dropped 3 bases and J dropped 4 bases, with 8 bases sitting between them. CDR1 is SQVTM, CDR2 ANQGSEA, per germline. This CDR3 region has 12 residues. DNA of the CDR3: TGCAGCGTTGACAGGACCGCAGATACGCAGTATTTT. It is translated as CSVDRTADTQYF.

The CDR3 DNA reads as TGCAGTGCTAGTGATTATAGCGGGAGCACAGATACGCAGTATTTT. Residues: CSASDYSGSTDTQYF. The rearrangement links TRBV20-1 to TRBJ2-3; 7 nucleotides line up with TRBD2. V lost 3 bases to trimming and J lost 0 bases; unmatched junction nucleotides: 6. The CDR3 consists of 15 residues. Germline CDR1 and CDR2: DFQATT and SNEGSKA (reference sequence).

This clonotype was seen only a few times. This chain uses TRBV12-3 or TRBV12-4 with TRBJ2-3; tentatively, D is TRBD1 (5 bases). The CDR3 runs to 15 residues. V lost 6 bases and J 2 bases, leaving 15 bases between the germline ends. The DNA for the CDR3 is TGTGCCAGCAGCACTGACAGCCCTTACACAGATACGCAGTATTTT. It is translated as CASSTDSPYTDTQYF.

V and J are TRBV27 and TRBJ2-3; TRBD2 matches 7 bases. This CDR3 comprises 16 residues. The trim removed 0 bases at V and 2 bases at J, leaving 5 bases unmatched. Germline CDR1 is MNHEY and CDR2 is SMNVEV (reference sequence). The CDR3 reads CASSLSLAAPTDTQYF. In nucleotides, the CDR3 is TGTGCCAGCAGTTTATCCCTAGCGGCCCCCACAGATACGCAGTATTTT.

This clonotype showed up just a few times. The chain combines TRBV6-2 or TRBV6-3 with TRBJ2-3, with 8 bases lining up with TRBD2. Looked up from germline, CDR1 is MNHEY and CDR2 is SVGEGT. J was trimmed by 4 bases and V by 4 bases; bases with no gene match: 7. The CDR3 totals 15 residues. The CDR3 sequence: CASSSLERESDTQYF. The CDR3 coding sequence is TGTGCCAGCAGTTCCCTCGAGCGGGAGTCAGATACGCAGTATTTT.

This clonotype was counted between two and nine times. The V gene is TRBV29-1, the J gene TRBJ1-6; the D is unclear. CDR3 size: 12 residues. Trimming took 4 bases from V and 9 from J, leaving 10 bases between them. Per the germline V gene, CDR1 is SQVTM and CDR2 is ANQGSEA. CDR3 in amino acids: CSVGDRGSPLHF. The CDR3 nucleotides are TGCAGCGTTGGGGATCGAGGTTCACCCCTCCACTTT.

A note on this clonotype: A much larger clone lies a single base off, so this may be a read error. The chain carries TRBV5-1 and TRBJ1-1, with TRBD1 matching 9 bases. CDR3 length: 16 amino acids. Germline V gene data show CDR1 as SGHRS and CDR2 as YFSETQ. V lost 6 bases to trimming and J lost 0 bases; unmatched junction nucleotides: 9. In DNA, the CDR3 is TGCGCCAGCAACGCCCAATGGACAGGGGTGAACACTGAAGCTTTCTTT. It codes for CASNAQWTGVNTEAFF. The full variable domain, in which reference TRBV5-1 and TRBJ1-1 provide the parts outside the CDR3, is KAGVTQTPRYLIKTRGQQVTLSCSPISGHRSVSWYQQTPGQGLQFLFEYFSETQRNKGNFPGRFSGRQFSNSRSEMNVSTLELGDSALYLCASNAQWTGVNTEAFFGQGTRLTVV.

The chain has TRBV10-3 and TRBJ2-4; possibly TRBD2 for D (7 bases). The J call may be in error: the DNA end matches TRBJ2-7 better. The length of the CDR3 is 17 residues. CDR1 ENHRY and CDR2 SYGVKD come from the germline V gene. CDR3 in amino acids: CAISESGRGGASYEQYF. CDR3 nucleotides: TGTGCCATCAGTGAGTCAGGAAGGGGGGGGGCCTCCTACGAGCAGTACTTC.

This clonotype is judged medium-sized. The chain carries TRBV7-3 and TRBJ2-4; no reliable D call. This CDR3 spans 17 amino acids. V shed 5 bases and J shed 0 bases, with 17 bases lying between them. Germline CDR1 reads SGHTA; CDR2 reads FQGTGA. The CDR3 loop is CASSPTRPAVAKNIQYF. CDR3 in DNA: TGTGCCAGCAGCCCCACCCGGCCGGCGGTAGCCAAAAACATTCAGTACTTC.

The chain carries TRBV7-8 and TRBJ1-1, with D unclear. Germline CDR1 reads SGHVS; CDR2 reads FQNEAQ. The CDR3 runs 13 residues. V lost 8 bases and J 5 bases, leaving 15 bases between the germline ends. The CDR3 region is CASGVGENTEAFF. CDR3 sequence (DNA): TGTGCCAGCGGCGTCGGGGAGAATACTGAAGCTTTCTTT.

The chain combines TRBV10-3 with TRBJ2-7; 9 nucleotides line up with TRBD1. V lost 3 bases, J lost 5 bases, and 23 bases stayed unmatched. CDR3 size: 20 residues. CDR1 and CDR2 from the germline V gene are ENHRY and SYGVKD. CDR3 nucleotides: TGTGCCATCAGTGACTTTTCGGACAGGGGCCCCGGTGGGAGTCAAAACGAGCAGTACTTC. This sequence encodes CAISDFSDRGPGGSQNEQYF.

This sequence joins TRBV21-1 and TRBJ2-7; the D call in the table, TRBD2, was not verified against the DNA. TRBV21-1 is described as a pseudogene. This CDR3 is built from 16 residues. The CDR3: CASSNPAAGAVHEQYF. Here the CDR3 DNA reads TGTGCCAGCAGCAACCCCGCAGCGGGAGCTGTCCACGAGCAGTACTTC.